A selection of T cell receptor beta chains follows, all from one sample in a study of T cell responses to AZD1222 COVID-19 vaccine. The method was immunoSEQ multiplex PCR; TCRdb's version includes in-frame clones alone and lacks a portion of them. Of approximately 100,000 clones in the sample, 85% to 90% are singletons; the top ten hold 3.7%. Sequencing was performed on peripheral blood, taken on day 0 of AZD1222 vaccination. These TCRs come from an adult in good health. Both conserved end residues are part of each CDR3. The D gene is left open where the match is weak. The size of a clone is reported for some rows only, either as once, few or many, or as a class for expanded clones.

>TRBV27|TRBJ1-2|NA|NA
CASSLSWAGSYGYTF
TGTGCCAGCAGTTTATCGTGGGCAGGCTCCTATGGCTACACCTTC
>TRBV9|TRBJ2-7|NA|TRBD2
CASSVGASGYEQYF
TGTGCCAGCAGCGTAGGTGCTAGCGGCTACGAGCAGTACTTC
>TRBV18|TRBJ2-7|NA|TRBD1
CASSPGTVSYEQYF
TGTGCCAGCTCACCTGGGACAGTCTCCTACGAGCAGTACTTC
>TRBV5-1|TRBJ1-1|NA|TRBD1
CASSPRTGGLLMNTEAFF
TGCGCCAGCAGCCCCCGGACAGGGGGTCTATTGATGAACACTGAAGCTTTCTTT
>TRBV15|TRBJ1-3|NA|NA
CATSGRGTIGNTIYF
TGTGCCACCAGCGGCCGCGGGACAATAGGAAACACCATATATTTT
>TRBV20-1|TRBJ1-5|NA|NA
CSAGEHQPQHF
TGCAGTGCAGGGGAGCATCAGCCCCAGCATTTT
>TRBV27|TRBJ2-2|NA|TRBD2
CASSHALGTSGGARTGELFF
TGTGCCAGCAGCCACGCACTAGGGACTAGCGGGGGGGCCAGGACCGGGGAGCTGTTTTTT
>TRBV12-3/TRBV12-4|TRBJ2-1|NA|NA
CASSFHGAGEQFF
TGTGCCAGCAGTTTCCACGGGGCAGGTGAGCAGTTCTTC
>TRBV5-1|TRBJ1-5|NA|TRBD1
CASSPGTGGSPQHF
TGCGCCAGCAGCCCGGGGACAGGAGGATCGCCCCAGCATTTT
>TRBV6-6|TRBJ1-3|NA|NA
CASTPSGNTIYF
TGTGCCAGCACACCCTCTGGAAACACCATATATTTT
>TRBV7-2|TRBJ2-3|NA|NA
CASSAFGPTDTQYF
TGTGCCAGCAGCGCCTTTGGACCGACAGATACGCAGTATTTT
>TRBV12-3/TRBV12-4|TRBJ1-1|once|TRBD1
CASGTGGAFF
TGTGCCAGCGGGACAGGAGGGGCTTTCTTT
>TRBV28|TRBJ1-4|NA|NA
CASRRGPTEKLFF
TGTGCCAGCAGGAGGGGACCTACCGAAAAACTGTTTTTT
>TRBV3-1/TRBV3-2|TRBJ2-5|NA|NA
CASSPGFTTETQYF
TGTGCCAGCAGCCCGGGGTTCACGACGGAGACCCAGTACTTC
>TRBV7-7|TRBJ2-5|NA|TRBD1
CASSPEGARGQTQYF
TGTGCCAGCAGCCCGGAGGGGGCCAGGGGGCAAACCCAGTACTTC
>TRBV7-2|TRBJ2-2|NA|TRBD2
CASSLVRGDGGELFF
TGTGCCAGCAGCTTAGTGCGGGGGGACGGCGGGGAGCTGTTTTTT
>TRBV5-1|TRBJ2-3|NA|NA
CASREGSPTDTQYF
TGCGCCAGCAGAGAGGGGTCCCCCACAGATACGCAGTATTTT
>TRBV15|TRBJ1-6|NA|NA
CATSRGRENSPLHF
TGTGCCACCAGCAGAGGCAGGGAAAATTCACCCCTCCACTTT
>TRBV2|TRBJ1-6|NA|NA
CASSDGQVGTPLHF
TGTGCCAGCAGTGACGGGCAGGTGGGCACACCCCTCCACTTT
>TRBV15|TRBJ2-3|NA|TRBD1
CATSRATGGFSADTQYF
TGTGCCACCAGCAGAGCGACAGGGGGTTTTTCCGCAGATACGCAGTATTTT
>TRBV13|TRBJ1-1|once|TRBD1
CASSLGRTGVTEAFF
TGTGCCAGCAGCTTAGGTAGGACAGGGGTGACTGAAGCTTTCTTT
>TRBV5-4|TRBJ2-1|NA|NA
CASSLLAGPPDNEQFF
TGTGCCAGCAGCTTGCTGGCGGGGCCGCCTGACAATGAGCAGTTCTTC
>TRBV2|TRBJ1-5|NA|NA
CASSPTGAVNQPQHF
TGTGCCAGCAGTCCCACGGGAGCGGTCAATCAGCCCCAGCATTTT
>TRBV11-2|TRBJ2-7|NA|NA
CASSWRVAGAEQYF
TGTGCCAGCAGTTGGAGGGTGGCAGGGGCCGAGCAGTACTTC
>TRBV28|TRBJ1-1|few|NA
CASSILRTAGVAFF
TGTGCCAGCAGTATCCTTAGGACCGCCGGAGTAGCTTTCTTT
>TRBV1|TRBJ1-2|NA|NA
CTSSQDVAESNYGYTF
TGCACCAGCAGCCAAGATGTGGCAGAGTCTAACTATGGCTACACCTTC
>TRBV5-1|TRBJ1-1|NA|NA
CASSLGVSGNTEAFF
TGCGCCAGCAGCTTGGGAGTATCAGGGAACACTGAAGCTTTCTTT
>TRBV6-5|TRBJ1-3|NA|NA
CASSYSIGVGNTIYF
TGTGCCAGCAGTTACTCGATAGGGGTCGGAAACACCATATATTTT
>TRBV3-1/TRBV3-2|TRBJ2-3|NA|NA
CASSQAKGLQTDTQYF
TGTGCCAGCAGCCAGGCTAAGGGGCTACAGACAGATACGCAGTATTTT
>TRBV5-1|TRBJ2-3|NA|TRBD1
CASSFHSAGGVTDTQYF
TGCGCCAGCAGCTTCCATTCCGCAGGGGGCGTCACAGATACGCAGTATTTT
>TRBV2|TRBJ1-4|NA|TRBD1
CASTGQGKGEKLFF
TGTGCCAGCACCGGACAGGGAAAAGGCGAAAAACTGTTTTTT
>TRBV11-2|TRBJ1-5|once|NA
CASSFSGALNQPQHF
TGTGCCAGCAGCTTTTCAGGGGCGCTCAATCAGCCCCAGCATTTT
>TRBV2|TRBJ1-1|NA|TRBD1
CASHVGDGTANTEAFF
TGTGCCAGCCACGTAGGCGACGGGACAGCGAACACTGAAGCTTTCTTT
>TRBV2|TRBJ2-5|NA|NA
CASSGLEVNQYF
TGTGCCAGCAGTGGACTAGAGGTGAACCAGTACTTC
>TRBV19|TRBJ1-2|NA|TRBD1
CASSSTGVGYTF
TGTGCCAGTAGTTCCACAGGGGTTGGCTACACCTTC
>TRBV5-4|TRBJ1-2|NA|NA
CASSLWGAFGYGYTF
TGTGCCAGCAGCTTGTGGGGGGCATTTGGCTATGGCTACACCTTC
>TRBV18|TRBJ2-2|NA|NA
CASSPAGSTGELFF
TGTGCCAGCTCACCCGCGGGGTCCACCGGGGAGCTGTTTTTT
>TRBV10-2|TRBJ1-5|NA|NA
CASMNGIFNQPQHF
TGCGCCAGCATGAACGGAATTTTCAATCAGCCCCAGCATTTT
>TRBV19|TRBJ2-3|NA|TRBD2
CASSSTLAGGRDTQYF
TGTGCCAGTAGTTCCACTCTAGCGGGGGGGAGAGATACGCAGTATTTT
>TRBV1|TRBJ2-7|NA|NA
CTSSSKVAGVFTAYYEQYF
TGCACCAGCAGTTCCAAGGTAGCGGGGGTCTTTACCGCCTATTACGAGCAGTACTTC
>TRBV7-2|TRBJ1-4|NA|NA
CASSLINEKLFF
TGTGCCAGCAGCCTAATTAATGAAAAACTGTTTTTT